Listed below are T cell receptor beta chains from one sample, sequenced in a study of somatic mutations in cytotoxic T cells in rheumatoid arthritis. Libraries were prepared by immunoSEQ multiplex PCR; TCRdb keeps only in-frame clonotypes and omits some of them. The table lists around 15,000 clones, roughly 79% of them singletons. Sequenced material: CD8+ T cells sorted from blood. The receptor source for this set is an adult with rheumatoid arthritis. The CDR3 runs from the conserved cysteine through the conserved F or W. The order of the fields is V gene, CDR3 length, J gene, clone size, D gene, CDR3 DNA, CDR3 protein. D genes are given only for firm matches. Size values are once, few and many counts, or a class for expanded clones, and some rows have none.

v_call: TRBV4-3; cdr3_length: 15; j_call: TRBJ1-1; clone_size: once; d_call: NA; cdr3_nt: TGCGCCAGCAGCCAAGGTACAGGATTGAACACTGAAGCTTTCTTT; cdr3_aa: CASSQGTGLNTEAFF
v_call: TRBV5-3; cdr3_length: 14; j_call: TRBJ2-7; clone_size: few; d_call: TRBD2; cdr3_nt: TGTGCCAGCAGCCTGGGACTAGCGGTATACGAGCAGTACTTC; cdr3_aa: CASSLGLAVYEQYF
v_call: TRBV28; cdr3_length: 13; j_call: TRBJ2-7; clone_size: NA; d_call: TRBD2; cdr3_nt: TGTGCCAGCAGTTTACTAGCGGGAGGGGAGCAGTACTTC; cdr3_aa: CASSLLAGGEQYF
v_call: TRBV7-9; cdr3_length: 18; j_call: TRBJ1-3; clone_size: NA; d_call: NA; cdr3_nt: TGTGCCAGCAGCTTAGTAGGTCAGGGTTTGTATTATGGAAACACCATATATTTT; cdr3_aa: CASSLVGQGLYYGNTIYF
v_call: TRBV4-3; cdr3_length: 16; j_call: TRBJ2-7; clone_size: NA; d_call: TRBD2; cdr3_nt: TGCGCCAGCAGCCAAGATCGGCTAGCGGGAGTGTACGAGCAGTACTTC; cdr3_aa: CASSQDRLAGVYEQYF
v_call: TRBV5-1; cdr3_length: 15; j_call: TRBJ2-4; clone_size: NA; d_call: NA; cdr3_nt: TGCGCCAGCAGCTTGAGCCAGGGCGTCAAAAACATTCAGTACTTC; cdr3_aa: CASSLSQGVKNIQYF
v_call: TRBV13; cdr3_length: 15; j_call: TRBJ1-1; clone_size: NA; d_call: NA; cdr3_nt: TGTGCCAGCAGCTTAGGAAAGGCGGGACCAGCGGGAGCTTTCTTT; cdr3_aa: CASSLGKAGPAGAFF
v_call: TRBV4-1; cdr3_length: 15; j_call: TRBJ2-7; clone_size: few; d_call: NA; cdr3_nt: TGCGCCAGCAGCCAAGGGACAGATAAAACCTCCGAGCAGTACTTC; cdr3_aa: CASSQGTDKTSEQYF
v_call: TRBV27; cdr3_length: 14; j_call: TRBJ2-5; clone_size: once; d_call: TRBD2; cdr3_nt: TGTGCCAGCAGTGGTAGCGGGCCTAGGGAGACCCAGTACTTC; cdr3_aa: CASSGSGPRETQYF
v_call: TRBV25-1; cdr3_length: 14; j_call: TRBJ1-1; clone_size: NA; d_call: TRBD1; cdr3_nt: TGTGCCAGCAAGCGGACAGGGTCTAACACTGAAGCTTTCTTT; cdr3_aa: CASKRTGSNTEAFF
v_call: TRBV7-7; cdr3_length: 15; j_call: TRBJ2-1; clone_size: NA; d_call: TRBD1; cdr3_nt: TGTGCTAGCAGCCCCGGACAGGGGGGCTACAATGAGCAGTTCTTC; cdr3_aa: CASSPGQGGYNEQFF
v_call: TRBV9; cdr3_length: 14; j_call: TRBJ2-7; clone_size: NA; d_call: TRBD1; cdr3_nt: TGTGCCAGCAGCGGCCGGGACAGCTCCTACGAGCAGTACTTC; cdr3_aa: CASSGRDSSYEQYF
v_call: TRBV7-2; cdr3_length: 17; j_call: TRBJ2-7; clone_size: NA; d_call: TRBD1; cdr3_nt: TGTGCCAGCAGCTTAGCTGGACAGGGGGGGATGACCTACGAGCAGTACTTC; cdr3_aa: CASSLAGQGGMTYEQYF
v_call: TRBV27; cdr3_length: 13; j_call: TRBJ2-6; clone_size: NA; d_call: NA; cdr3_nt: TGTGCCAGCAGTCACTCTGGGGCCAACGTCCTGACTTTC; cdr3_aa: CASSHSGANVLTF
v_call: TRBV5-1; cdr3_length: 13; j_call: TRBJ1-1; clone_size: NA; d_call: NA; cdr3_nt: TGCGCCAGCAGCTACGGACAAAACACTGAAGCTTTCTTT; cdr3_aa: CASSYGQNTEAFF
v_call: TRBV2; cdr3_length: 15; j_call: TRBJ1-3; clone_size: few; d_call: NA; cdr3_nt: TGTGCCAGCAGTGATGGCGGAAACTCTGGAAACACCATATATTTT; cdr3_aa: CASSDGGNSGNTIYF
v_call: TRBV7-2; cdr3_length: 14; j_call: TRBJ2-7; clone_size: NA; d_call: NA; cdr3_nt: TGTGCCAGCAGCCCCTATCCCTCCGGCCACGAGCAGTACTTC; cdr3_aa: CASSPYPSGHEQYF
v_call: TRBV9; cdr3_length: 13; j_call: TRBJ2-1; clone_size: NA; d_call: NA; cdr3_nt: TGTGCCAGCAGCGTAGTTTCTAAGCATGAGCAGTTCTTC; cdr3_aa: CASSVVSKHEQFF
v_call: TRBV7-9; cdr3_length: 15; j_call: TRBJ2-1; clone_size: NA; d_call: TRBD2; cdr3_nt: TGTGCCAGCAGCTTGGGGCGGGAGGCTTACAATGAGCAGTTCTTC; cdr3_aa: CASSLGREAYNEQFF
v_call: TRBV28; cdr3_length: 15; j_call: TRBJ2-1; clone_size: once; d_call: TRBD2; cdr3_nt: TGTGCCAGCAGTTTATGGACTAGCGGGAGCAATGAGCAGTTCTTC; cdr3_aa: CASSLWTSGSNEQFF
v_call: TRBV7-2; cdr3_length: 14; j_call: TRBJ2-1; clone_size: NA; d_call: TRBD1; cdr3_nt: TGTGCCAGCAGCTTCGCAGGGGGTCACAATGAGCAGTTCTTC; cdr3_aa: CASSFAGGHNEQFF
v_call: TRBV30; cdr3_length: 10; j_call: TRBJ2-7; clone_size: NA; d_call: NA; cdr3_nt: TGTGCCTGCCACGCCGGGGAGCAGTACTTC; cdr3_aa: CACHAGEQYF
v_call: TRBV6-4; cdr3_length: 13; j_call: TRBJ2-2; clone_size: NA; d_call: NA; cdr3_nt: TGTGCCAGCAGTGACGATGGTCTCGGGGAGCTGTTTTTT; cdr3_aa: CASSDDGLGELFF
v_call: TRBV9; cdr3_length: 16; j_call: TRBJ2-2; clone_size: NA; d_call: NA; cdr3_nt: TGTGCCAGCACGTGGGGGCTAGCGGAAAACACCGGGGAGCTGTTTTTT; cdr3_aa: CASTWGLAENTGELFF
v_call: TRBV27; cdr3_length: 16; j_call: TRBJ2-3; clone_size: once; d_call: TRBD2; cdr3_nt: TGTGCCAGCAGTCACGGACTAGCGGGACTGGCAGATACGCAGTATTTT; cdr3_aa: CASSHGLAGLADTQYF
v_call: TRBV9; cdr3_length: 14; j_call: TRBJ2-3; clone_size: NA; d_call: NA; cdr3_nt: TGTGCCAGCAGCTTCGGAGGAGGCACAGATACGCAGTATTTT; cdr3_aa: CASSFGGGTDTQYF
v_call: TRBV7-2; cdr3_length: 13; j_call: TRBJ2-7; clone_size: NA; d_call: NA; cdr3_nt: TGTGCCAGCAGCTTGAGCGGCTCCTACGAGCAGTACTTC; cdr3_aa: CASSLSGSYEQYF
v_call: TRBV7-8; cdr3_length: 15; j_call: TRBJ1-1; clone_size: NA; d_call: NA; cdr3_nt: TGTGCCAGCAGCCCGATGGGGGGGGAGAACACTGAAGCTTTCTTT; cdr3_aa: CASSPMGGENTEAFF
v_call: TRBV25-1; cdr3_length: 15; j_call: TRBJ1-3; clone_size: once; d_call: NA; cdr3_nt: TGTGCCAGCAGCGACAAGAGAATCTCTGGAAACACCATATATTTT; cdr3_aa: CASSDKRISGNTIYF
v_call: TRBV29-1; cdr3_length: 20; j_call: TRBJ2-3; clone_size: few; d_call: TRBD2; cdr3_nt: TGCAGCGTTGAAAATCTAGCGGGAGGGCCCCATGGGGGTTTGACAGATACGCAGTATTTT; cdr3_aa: CSVENLAGGPHGGLTDTQYF
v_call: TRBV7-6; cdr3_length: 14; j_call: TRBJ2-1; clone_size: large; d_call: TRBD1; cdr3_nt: TGTGCCAGCAGCCCCTTGGACAGGGTCGATGAGCAGTTCTTC; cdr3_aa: CASSPLDRVDEQFF
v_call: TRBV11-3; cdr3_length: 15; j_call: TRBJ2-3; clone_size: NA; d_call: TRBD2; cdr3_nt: TGTGCCAGCAGCCCCCTAGCGGGAAGCACAGATACGCAGTATTTT; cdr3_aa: CASSPLAGSTDTQYF
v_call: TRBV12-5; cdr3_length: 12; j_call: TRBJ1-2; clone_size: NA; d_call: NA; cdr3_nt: TGTGCTAGTGGTTTGTGGGGAGATGGCTACACCTTC; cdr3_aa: CASGLWGDGYTF
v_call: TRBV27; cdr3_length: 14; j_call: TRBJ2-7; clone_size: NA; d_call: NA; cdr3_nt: TGTGCCAGCAGTTTATCGCCAGGGGCCTACGAGCAGTACTTC; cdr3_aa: CASSLSPGAYEQYF
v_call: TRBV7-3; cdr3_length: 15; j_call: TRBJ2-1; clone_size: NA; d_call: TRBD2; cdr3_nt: TGTGCCAGCAGCATCATAGCGGGAGGGCGAAATGAGCAGTTCTTC; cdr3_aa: CASSIIAGGRNEQFF
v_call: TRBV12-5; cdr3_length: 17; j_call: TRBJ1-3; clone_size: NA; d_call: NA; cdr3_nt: TGTGCTAGTTCAACGGACTTTGAACTATTCTCTGGAAACACCATATATTTT; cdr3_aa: CASSTDFELFSGNTIYF
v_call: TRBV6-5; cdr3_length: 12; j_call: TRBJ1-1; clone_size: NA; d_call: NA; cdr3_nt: TGTGCTACCGGGACACCGAACACTGAAGCTTTCTTT; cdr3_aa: CATGTPNTEAFF
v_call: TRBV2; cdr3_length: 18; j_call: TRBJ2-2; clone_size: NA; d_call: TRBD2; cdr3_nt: TGTGCCACTTGGTTGGGGACTAGCGGGAGGGGAAACACCGGGGAGCTGTTTTTT; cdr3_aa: CATWLGTSGRGNTGELFF
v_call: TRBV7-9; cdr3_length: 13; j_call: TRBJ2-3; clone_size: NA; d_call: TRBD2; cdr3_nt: TGTGCCAGCAGCTTGGTGGGGGGGGATACGCAGTATTTT; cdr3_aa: CASSLVGGDTQYF
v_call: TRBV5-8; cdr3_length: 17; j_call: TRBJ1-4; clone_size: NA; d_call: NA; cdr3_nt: TGTGCCAGCAGCTTGGTCAGGGGCCATACAACTAATGAAAAACTGTTTTTT; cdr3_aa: CASSLVRGHTTNEKLFF
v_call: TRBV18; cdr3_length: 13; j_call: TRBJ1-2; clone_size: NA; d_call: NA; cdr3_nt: TGTGCCAGCTCACTCCGGGACATCTATGGCTACACCTTC; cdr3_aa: CASSLRDIYGYTF
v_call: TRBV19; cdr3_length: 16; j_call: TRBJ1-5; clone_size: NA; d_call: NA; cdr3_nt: TGTGCCAGTAGTATAAGTAGGGGCCGGAGCAATCAGCCCCAGCATTTT; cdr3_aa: CASSISRGRSNQPQHF
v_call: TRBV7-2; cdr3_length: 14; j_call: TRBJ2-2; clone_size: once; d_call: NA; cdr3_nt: TGTGCCAGCAGCTTACTCGGGAACACCGGGGAGCTGTTTTTT; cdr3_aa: CASSLLGNTGELFF
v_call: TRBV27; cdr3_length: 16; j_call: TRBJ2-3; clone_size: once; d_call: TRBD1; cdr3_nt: TGTGCCAGCAGGCGTAACAGGGGGGTCATCACAGATACGCAGTATTTT; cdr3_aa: CASRRNRGVITDTQYF
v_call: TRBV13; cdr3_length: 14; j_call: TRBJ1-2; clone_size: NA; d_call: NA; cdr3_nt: TGTGCCAGCAGCTTATCGGGGGATCCCGGTGGCTACACCTTC; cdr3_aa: CASSLSGDPGGYTF
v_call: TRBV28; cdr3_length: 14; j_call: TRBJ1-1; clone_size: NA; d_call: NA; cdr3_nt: TGTGCCAGCAGCCCCCCGGGATTGAACACTGAAGCTTTCTTT; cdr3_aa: CASSPPGLNTEAFF
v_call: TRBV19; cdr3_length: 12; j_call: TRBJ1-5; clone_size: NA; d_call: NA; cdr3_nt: TGTGCCAGTAGTATGGGGAATCAGCCCCAGCATTTT; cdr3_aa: CASSMGNQPQHF
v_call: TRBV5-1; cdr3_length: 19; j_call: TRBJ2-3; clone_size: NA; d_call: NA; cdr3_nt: TGCGCCAGCAGCCCGTGGGCCCTCCCCGAGACCGGGATCACAGATACGCAGTATTTT; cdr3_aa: CASSPWALPETGITDTQYF
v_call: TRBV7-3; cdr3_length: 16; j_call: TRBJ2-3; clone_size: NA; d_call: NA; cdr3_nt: TGTGCCAGCAGCCAATCATCGAGAAGCGGCACAGATACGCAGTATTTT; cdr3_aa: CASSQSSRSGTDTQYF
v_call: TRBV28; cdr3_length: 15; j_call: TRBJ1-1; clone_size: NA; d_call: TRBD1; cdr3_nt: TGTGCCAGCAGGCCCGGGACAGGACCTTTCACTGAAGCTTTCTTT; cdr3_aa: CASRPGTGPFTEAFF
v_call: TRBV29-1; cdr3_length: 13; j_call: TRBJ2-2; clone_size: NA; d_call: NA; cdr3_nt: TGCAGCGTCGGGATCACGAACACCGGGGAGCTGTTTTTT; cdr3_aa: CSVGITNTGELFF